The sequence of this T cell receptor beta chain was determined in a study of T-cell memory formation after mild COVID-19. The CDR3 runs 15 residues. V gave up 6 bases and J gave up 7 bases; unmatched junction bases: 7. Germline loops: CDR1 MNHEY, CDR2 SVGAGI. MiXCR was run by TCRdb on the 5' RACE reads, yielding one entry per CDR3 protein. The table lists around 510,000 distinct CDR3 sequences, less than 25% of them singletons. J is TRBJ1-6 and V is TRBV6-5; 9 positions match TRBD1. Sample: PBMCs or a T cell subset sorted from them (not recorded which). The receptor was isolated from an adult woman who had mild COVID-19 (a few samples of this study predate the infection). Cell type and time point are not known. The CDR3 DNA is TGTGCCAGCAGCCTGGACAGGGGTCGGAATTCACCCCTCCACTTT. Protein sequence: CASSLDRGRNSPLHF.